The clone carrying this T cell receptor beta chain has more than one count but fewer than ten. The target antigen is unknown. The entry originates in a study of pediatric ulcerative colitis. Germline CDR1 and CDR2: SNHLY and FYNNEI. This CDR3 is built from 15 residues. The V gene lost 3 bases and the J gene lost 3 bases, with 12 bases spanning the gap. Libraries were prepared by immunoSEQ multiplex PCR; TCRdb keeps only in-frame clonotypes and omits some of them. The repertoire holds roughly 16,000 clones, with less than 80% as singletons. One to two pinch biopsies were taken from the rectum during colonoscopy. General study points: Rectal repertoires separated controls, mild-moderate and acute severe colitis.

The source of this sequence is a girl aged 10 to 17 with moderate ulcerative colitis. The sequencing sample was made of gut tissue. The chain links TRBV2 to TRBJ1-3; D is possibly TRBD1 (5 bases). The CDR3 coding sequence is TGTGCCAGCAGTGATTGGGGCGCGGGTGGAAACACCATATATTTT. Amino acid sequence: CASSDWGAGGNTIYF.